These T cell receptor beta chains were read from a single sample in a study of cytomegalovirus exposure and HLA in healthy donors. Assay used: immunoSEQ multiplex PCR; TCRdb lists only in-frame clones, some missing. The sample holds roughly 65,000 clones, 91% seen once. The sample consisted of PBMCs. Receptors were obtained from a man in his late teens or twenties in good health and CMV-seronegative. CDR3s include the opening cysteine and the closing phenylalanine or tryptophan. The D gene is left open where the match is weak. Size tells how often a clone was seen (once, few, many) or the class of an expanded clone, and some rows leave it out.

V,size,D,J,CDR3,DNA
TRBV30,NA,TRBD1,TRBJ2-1,CAWGGPTLKAQGTAAYNEQFF,TGTGCCTGGGGGGGTCCTACCCTTAAGGCCCAAGGGACAGCGGCCTACAATGAGCAGTTCTTC
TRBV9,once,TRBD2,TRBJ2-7,CASGREGYEQYF,TGTGCCAGCGGGCGGGAGGGCTACGAGCAGTACTTC
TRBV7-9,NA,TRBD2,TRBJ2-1,CASSLLAGDGYNEQFF,TGTGCCAGCAGCTTACTCGCGGGAGATGGGTACAATGAGCAGTTCTTC
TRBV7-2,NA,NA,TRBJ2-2,CASSRAGDTGELFF,TGTGCCAGCAGCCGTGCCGGGGACACCGGGGAGCTGTTTTTT
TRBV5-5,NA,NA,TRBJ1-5,CASRNDRNNQPQHF,TGTGCCAGCAGAAACGACAGGAACAATCAGCCCCAGCATTTT
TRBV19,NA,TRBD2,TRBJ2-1,CASSIEREGPRNEQFF,TGTGCCAGTAGTATTGAGCGGGAGGGACCCCGGAATGAGCAGTTCTTC
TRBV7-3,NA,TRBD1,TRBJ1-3,CASSSPGTGVSGNTIYF,TGTGCCAGCAGTTCACCCGGGACAGGGGTCTCTGGAAACACCATATATTTT
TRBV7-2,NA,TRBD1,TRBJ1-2,CASSNPLRGLDYGYTF,TGTGCCAGCAGCAATCCCTTGAGGGGGCTGGACTATGGCTACACCTTC
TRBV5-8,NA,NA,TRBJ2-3,CASSSVQTQYF,TGTGCCAGCAGCTCCGTCCAGACGCAGTATTTT
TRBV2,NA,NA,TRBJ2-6,CASKQSSGANVLTF,TGTGCCAGCAAGCAATCCTCTGGGGCCAACGTCCTGACTTTC
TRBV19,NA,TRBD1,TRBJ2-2,CASSIEAGGSNTGELFF,TGTGCCAGTAGTATAGAGGCAGGGGGATCGAACACCGGGGAGCTGTTTTTT
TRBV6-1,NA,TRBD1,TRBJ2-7,CASSVDRGHSYEQYF,TGTGCCAGCAGTGTAGACAGGGGGCACTCCTACGAGCAGTACTTC
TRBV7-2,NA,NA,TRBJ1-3,CASSFLVSGNTIYF,TGTGCCAGCAGCTTCCTCGTCTCTGGAAACACCATATATTTT
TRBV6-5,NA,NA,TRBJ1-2,CASSIVPYGGYTF,TGTGCCAGCAGTATCGTCCCTTACGGGGGCTACACCTTC
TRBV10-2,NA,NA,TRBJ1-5,CASSRTQGGNQPQHF,TGCGCCAGCAGCCGAACGCAGGGTGGCAATCAGCCCCAGCATTTT
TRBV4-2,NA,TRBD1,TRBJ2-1,CASSPGTVSSYNEQFF,TGTGCCAGCAGCCCTGGGACAGTAAGCTCCTACAATGAGCAGTTCTTC
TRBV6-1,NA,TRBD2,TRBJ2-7,CASSEPGLGHEQYF,TGTGCCAGCAGTGAACCGGGACTAGGCCACGAGCAGTACTTC
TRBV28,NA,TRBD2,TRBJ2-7,CASSLAAGGCEQYF,TGTGCCAGCAGTTTAGCGGCCGGGGGGTGCGAGCAGTACTTC
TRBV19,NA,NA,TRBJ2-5,CASSGTNQETQYF,TGTGCCAGCAGTGGGACAAATCAAGAGACCCAGTACTTC
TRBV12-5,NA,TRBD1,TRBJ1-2,CASGSGTGAYYGYTF,TGTGCTAGTGGCTCCGGGACAGGGGCTTACTATGGCTACACCTTC
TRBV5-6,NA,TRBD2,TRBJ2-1,CASSLDSGASSYNEQFF,TGTGCCAGCAGCTTGGACAGCGGGGCCAGCTCCTACAATGAGCAGTTCTTC
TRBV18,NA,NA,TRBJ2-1,CASSTRGHEQFF,TGTGCCAGCTCAACCAGGGGCCATGAGCAGTTCTTC
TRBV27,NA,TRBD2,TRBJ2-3,CASMGTSGRVSDTQYF,TGTGCCAGCATGGGGACTAGCGGGAGGGTGTCAGATACGCAGTATTTT
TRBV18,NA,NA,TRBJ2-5,CASSPRGDYQETQYF,TGTGCCAGCTCACCACGGGGGGACTACCAAGAGACCCAGTACTTC
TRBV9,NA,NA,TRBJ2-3,CASSVLGSIGTDTQYF,TGTGCCAGCAGCGTCCTAGGGAGTATCGGCACAGATACGCAGTATTTT
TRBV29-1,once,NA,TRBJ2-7,CSVAGGQGTYEQYF,TGCAGCGTGGCGGGTGGCCAGGGGACCTACGAGCAGTACTTC
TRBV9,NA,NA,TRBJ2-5,CASSARPQETQYF,TGTGCCAGCAGCGCGAGGCCCCAAGAGACCCAGTACTTC
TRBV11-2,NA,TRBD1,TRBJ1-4,CASSLGQGGEKLFF,TGTGCCAGCAGCTTAGGACAGGGTGGTGAAAAACTGTTTTTT
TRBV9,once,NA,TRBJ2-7,CASSVDFLGEQYF,TGTGCCAGCAGCGTAGACTTCCTTGGCGAGCAGTACTTC
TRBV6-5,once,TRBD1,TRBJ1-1,CASSYLTGAEAFF,TGTGCCAGCAGTTACCTGACAGGGGCTGAAGCTTTCTTT
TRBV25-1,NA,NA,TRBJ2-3,CASSDSSRTDTQYF,TGTGCCAGCAGTGATTCTAGCCGCACAGATACGCAGTATTTT
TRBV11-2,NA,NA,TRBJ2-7,CASSYATQPWYEQYF,TGTGCCAGCAGCTATGCCACTCAACCCTGGTACGAGCAGTACTTC
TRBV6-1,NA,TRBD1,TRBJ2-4,CASSGQGASGGNIQYF,TGTGCCAGCAGTGGACAGGGGGCAAGCGGGGGAAACATTCAGTACTTC
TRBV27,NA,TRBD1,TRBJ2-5,CASSPYRGETQYF,TGTGCCAGCAGCCCCTACAGGGGAGAGACCCAGTACTTC
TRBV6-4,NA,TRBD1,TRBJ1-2,CASSDPAGGNYGYTF,TGTGCCAGCAGTGATCCGGCAGGGGGTAACTATGGCTACACCTTC
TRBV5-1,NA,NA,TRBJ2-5,CASSLVLGSEETQYF,TGCGCCAGCAGCTTGGTTCTGGGCAGTGAAGAGACCCAGTACTTC
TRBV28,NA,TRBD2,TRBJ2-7,CASTPGGYEQYF,TGTGCCAGCACCCCCGGGGGGTACGAGCAGTACTTC
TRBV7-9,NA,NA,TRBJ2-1,CASSPPGDGYNEQFF,TGTGCCAGCAGTCCTCCGGGGGACGGGTACAATGAGCAGTTCTTC
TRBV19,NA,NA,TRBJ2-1,CASSISGTLNEQFF,TGTGCCAGTAGTATCTCCGGGACTTTGAATGAGCAGTTCTTC
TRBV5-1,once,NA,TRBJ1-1,CATSAGQRSSFNTEAFF,TGCGCCACCTCCGCCGGACAGCGATCCTCCTTCAACACTGAAGCTTTCTTT
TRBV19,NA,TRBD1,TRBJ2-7,CASRGQGNYEQYF,TGTGCCAGTAGGGGACAGGGGAACTACGAGCAGTACTTC
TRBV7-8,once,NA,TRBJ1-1,CASSFPQGGFAEAFF,TGTGCCAGCAGCTTCCCACAGGGAGGGTTCGCTGAAGCTTTCTTT
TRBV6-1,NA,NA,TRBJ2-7,CASRYRSYEQYF,TGTGCCAGCAGATACAGGTCCTACGAGCAGTACTTC
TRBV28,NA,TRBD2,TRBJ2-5,CASSRGTSGSETQYF,TGTGCCAGCAGTCGAGGGACTAGCGGGAGTGAGACCCAGTACTTC
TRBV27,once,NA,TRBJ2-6,CASSLTGANVLTF,TGTGCCAGCAGTTTGACAGGGGCCAACGTCCTGACTTTC
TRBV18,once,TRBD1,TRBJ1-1,CASSPDREGEAFF,TGTGCCAGCTCACCCGACAGGGAAGGGGAAGCTTTCTTT
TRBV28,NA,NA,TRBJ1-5,CASSTTGLSGQPQHF,TGTGCCAGCAGTACTACAGGGTTATCAGGACAGCCCCAGCATTTT
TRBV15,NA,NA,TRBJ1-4,CATSGAPAANEKLFF,TGTGCCACCAGCGGCGCTCCCGCGGCTAATGAAAAACTGTTTTTT
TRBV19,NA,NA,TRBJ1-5,CASRGRANQPQHF,TGTGCCAGTCGGGGGAGGGCCAATCAGCCCCAGCATTTT
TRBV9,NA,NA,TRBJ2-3,CASSGGRMRSTDTQYF,TGTGCCAGCAGCGGGGGCAGGATGAGAAGCACAGATACGCAGTATTTT